This TCR beta chain was sequenced in a study of blood T cell repertoires in COVID-19. Study details: COVID-19 samples, acute and convalescent, were from the United States, Italy and Spain. Sources were T cells, B-cell-depleted T cells, or PBMCs; the material itself was cDNA or gDNA.

Participants spanned ages about 18 to 100 years and resided in 20 to 30 US areas. As processed by the authors: Nucleated cell counts were estimated from reference gene primer amplification. Assay used: immunoSEQ multiplex PCR; TCRdb lists only in-frame clones, some missing. The DNA gave D and trimming, while V, J and clone size come from that table. The sample lists about 190,000 clones, approximately 73% occurring once. In germline, CDR1 is SGHDT, CDR2 YYEEEE. The CDR3 runs to 17 residues. V shed 3 bases and J 7 bases; nucleotides not matched to a gene: 15. The specimen was PBMCs or T cells enriched from blood (not recorded which). This rearrangement joins TRBV5-6 to TRBJ2-3, with TRBD1 identical over 9 bases. The TCR originated in a woman aged 50 to 60 with acute COVID-19. The CDR3 sequence is CASSSASGTGIVYTQYF. For the CDR3, the DNA is TGTGCCAGCAGCTCGGCCTCCGGGACAGGGATAGTTTATACGCAGTATTTT. The whole variable domain, filled in from reference TRBV5-6 and TRBJ2-3, reads DAGVTQSPTHLIKTRGQQVTLRCSPKSGHDTVSWYQQALGQGPQFIFQYYEEEERQRGNFPDRFSGHQFPNYSSELNVNALLLGDSALYLCASSSASGTGIVYTQYFGPGTRLTVL.